This T cell receptor (beta chain) was obtained from a study of somatic mutations in cytotoxic T cells in rheumatoid arthritis. At the level of the study: The flow sorting of some V beta antibody-stained T-cell populations reached nearly 100% purity, and the sorted populations included V beta1+ cells sequenced for TCRB. Notes on the study in general: In about an eighth of the roughly 60 patients, the largest CD8+ clone exceeded 20% of CD8+ cells. CD8+ clonality increased with age in rheumatoid arthritis patients but not in healthy controls. Relative to age-matched healthy controls, rheumatoid arthritis patients did not differ significantly in CD8+ T-cell clonality.

Germline V gene sequence: CDR1 MNHEY, CDR2 SVGAGI. The V segment lost 0 bases and the J segment 2 bases; nucleotides outside the gene matches: 2. The CDR3 has 15 amino acids. Of note for this clone: Its target is unknown.

The protocol was immunoSEQ multiplex PCR, while the TCRdb copy is restricted to in-frame clones and leaves out a portion. The sample carries some 40,000 clones, around 80% recorded once. The chain uses TRBV6-5 and TRBJ2-5; 8 bases match TRBD1. Sequencing was performed on CD8+ T cells sorted from blood. The sequence came from a man aged 40-49 years in good health. In DNA form, the CDR3 reads TGTGCCAGCAGTTACTCGACAGGGGATCAAGAGACCCAGTACTTC. It translates to CASSYSTGDQETQYF.